These 14 T cell receptor beta chains share one sample of origin, sequenced in a study of PD-1 blockade in classical Hodgkin lymphoma. The data were produced by immunoSEQ multiplex PCR, yet TCRdb's version contains in-frame clones alone and is incomplete. The data hold roughly 3,000 clones, with around 70% observed a single time. In every patient, relapse followed autologous stem cell transplantation, while exposure to brentuximab vedotin differed. After PBMCs were thawed, their CD8+ T cells were isolated by magnetic negative selection. The sequences come from CD8+ T cells from blood, collected at baseline. Receptors were obtained from a human donor with classical Hodgkin lymphoma.

In this sample, this clone turned up a few times. The chain couples TRBV5-5 to TRBJ2-7, with D possibly TRBD1 on 5 matching bases. The germline CDR1 and CDR2 sequences are SGHKS and YYEKEE (reference sequence). V was shortened by 2 bases and J by 7 bases, with 10 bases between the two germline ends. CDR3 length: 12 amino acids. The CDR3: CASSFPSGEQYF. The CDR3 DNA reads as TGTGCCAGCAGCTTCCCCTCAGGGGAGCAGTACTTC.

This clone was counted once. The chain combines TRBV4-3 with TRBJ2-7, with 8 positions matching TRBD1. Losses at the gene ends were 4 bases for V and 9 bases for J; bases not matched to a gene: 11. The germline CDR1 and CDR2 sequences are LGHNA and YSLEER. The CDR3 spans 14 residues. In DNA form, the CDR3 reads TGCGCCAGCAGCCCGGACAGGGCCAGTAGTTGGCAGTACTTC. Protein: CASSPDRASSWQYF.

This chain links TRBV2 with TRBJ2-7; 10 nucleotides agree with TRBD2. The CDR3 runs 18 residues. J was trimmed by 0 bases and V by 1 base; bases with no gene match: 9. The germline V gene has CDR1 SNHLY and CDR2 FYNNEI. The CDR3 coding sequence is TGTGCCAGCAGTGAAGTGGTGACTAGCGGGCCTCACTCCTACGAGCAGTACTTC. Amino acid sequence: CASSEVVTSGPHSYEQYF. Variable domain in full (rest from reference TRBV2 and TRBJ2-7): EPEVTQTPSHQVTQMGQEVILRCVPISNHLYFYWYRQILGQKVEFLVSFYNNEISEKSEIFDDQFSVERPDGSNFTLKIRSTKLEDSAMYFCASSEVVTSGPHSYEQYFGPGTRLTVT.

This CDR3 is CASSEYRDSLHGYTF. In DNA, the CDR3 is TGTGCCAGCAGCGAATACCGGGACAGCCTTCATGGCTACACCTTC. This rearrangement joins TRBV7-2 to TRBJ1-2, with 7 bases identical to TRBD1. This CDR3 is built from 15 residues. Germline CDR1 reads SGHTA; CDR2 reads FQGNSA. V lost 5 bases to trimming and J lost 6 bases; unmatched junction nucleotides: 12.

The J gene is TRBJ1-1, the V gene TRBV9, with D unclear. Trimming removed 2 bases at V and 0 bases at J, with 11 bases between. Germline CDR1 SGDLS, CDR2 YYNGEE. The CDR3 is 15 amino acids. Written as DNA, the CDR3 is TGTGCCAGCAGCGTCCGGACGGGGATGAACACTGAAGCTTTCTTT. This translates into CASSVRTGMNTEAFF. Looking up the rest from reference TRBV9 and TRBJ1-1 gives the full variable domain: DSGVTQTPKHLITATGQRVTLRCSPRSGDLSVYWYQQSLDQGLQFLIQYYNGEERAKGNILERFSAQQFPDLHSELNLSSLELGDSALYFCASSVRTGMNTEAFFGQGTRLTVV.

The J gene is TRBJ1-1, the V gene TRBV2; D unclear. Trimming stripped 3 bases from V and 0 bases from J, with 11 bases between. The CDR3 spans 15 residues. CDR1 and CDR2 (germline): SNHLY, FYNNEI. In nucleotides, the CDR3 is TGTGCCAGCAGTGAGTATCTAGATTTGAACACTGAAGCTTTCTTT. It yields the protein CASSEYLDLNTEAFF. The full variable domain, with the rest looked up from reference TRBV2 and TRBJ1-1, is EPEVTQTPSHQVTQMGQEVILRCVPISNHLYFYWYRQILGQKVEFLVSFYNNEISEKSEIFDDQFSVERPDGSNFTLKIRSTKLEDSAMYFCASSEYLDLNTEAFFGQGTRLTVV.

This clone was seen only once. V usage is TRBV5-6 and J usage is TRBJ2-1; 7 bases line up with TRBD1. Germline CDR1 SGHDT, CDR2 YYEEEE. V dropped 3 bases and J dropped 5; count of bases not matched to a gene: 2. The CDR3 has 13 residues. CDR3 DNA: TGTGCCAGCAGCTCACAGGGGAACAATGAGCAGTTCTTC. Encoded protein: CASSSQGNNEQFF.

The V and J genes are TRBV7-2 and TRBJ2-7; 8 bases match TRBD1. Per the germline V gene, CDR1 is SGHTA and CDR2 is FQGNSA. The V gene end was trimmed by 4 bases and the J gene end by 3 bases; junction bases not matched to a gene: 5. The CDR3 is 14 amino acids. The chain's CDR3 is CASSSTGTGYEQYF. CDR3 nucleotide sequence: TGTGCCAGCAGCTCAACCGGGACAGGCTACGAGCAGTACTTC. Full variable domain (rest looked up from reference TRBV7-2 and TRBJ2-7): GAGVSQSPSNKVTEKGKDVELRCDPISGHTALYWYRQSLGQGLEFLIYFQGNSAPDKSGLPSDRFSAERTGGSVSTLTIQRTQQEDSAVYLCASSSTGTGYEQYFGPGTRLTVT.

The chain couples TRBV7-5 to TRBJ2-3; no check of the table's D call, TRBD1, against the DNA was made. TRBV7-5 is a listed pseudogene. This CDR3 is 15 amino acids long. The CDR3 DNA reads as TGTGCCAGCAGCCCCAGGGAAACCTCCGCAGATACGCAGTATTTT. It translates to CASSPRETSADTQYF.

Comments on this clone: Within the sample, other DNA sequences also encode this same CDR3. V and J are TRBV4-3 and TRBJ2-7; D uncertain. V was pared by 0 bases and J by 0 bases, with 6 bases between. The CDR3 sequence is 14 residues long. In germline, CDR1 is LGHNA, CDR2 YSLEER. CDR3 sequence reads: CASSQERVSYEQYF. CDR3 DNA sequence: TGCGCCAGCAGCCAAGAACGGGTCTCCTACGAGCAGTACTTC.

The J gene is TRBJ1-1, the V gene TRBV7-9; a possible D gene is TRBD1 (5 bases). The germline gives CDR1 SEHNR, CDR2 FQNEAQ (reference sequence). CDR3 length: 13 residues. V was trimmed by 5 bases and J by 1 base, leaving 8 bases between them. The CDR3 DNA follows: TGTGCCAGCAGCCCCACAGGGAACACTGAAGCTTTCTTT. Protein product: CASSPTGNTEAFF.

The chain employs TRBV19 and TRBJ1-2; D uncertain. Germline values: CDR1 LNHDA, CDR2 SQIVND (reference sequence). V was clipped by 1 base and J by 6 bases, with 15 bases between them. The CDR3 loop spans 15 amino acids. The CDR3 loop reads CASSIGPADVNGYTF. DNA for the CDR3: TGTGCCAGTAGTATAGGACCGGCGGATGTGAATGGCTACACCTTC.

The V gene is TRBV6-5, the J gene TRBJ2-7, with TRBD1 matching 8 bases. The CDR3 is 16 amino acids. J lost 5 bases, V lost 0 bases, and 9 bases had no gene match. Germline values: CDR1 MNHEY, CDR2 SVGAGI. CDR3 coding DNA: TGTGCCAGCAGTTACTCTGGACAGGGATCAGGGAACGAGCAGTACTTC. Amino acids: CASSYSGQGSGNEQYF.

This chain connects TRBV6-1 to TRBJ2-7; 11 nucleotides line up with TRBD2. Germline V gene data show CDR1 as MNHNS and CDR2 as SASEGT. Trimming cost V 1 base and J 4 bases; bases outside gene matches: 3. The CDR3 totals 15 residues. The CDR3 region is CASSEDPSGGYEQYF. The CDR3 nucleotides read TGTGCCAGCAGTGAAGACCCTAGCGGGGGGTACGAGCAGTACTTC.